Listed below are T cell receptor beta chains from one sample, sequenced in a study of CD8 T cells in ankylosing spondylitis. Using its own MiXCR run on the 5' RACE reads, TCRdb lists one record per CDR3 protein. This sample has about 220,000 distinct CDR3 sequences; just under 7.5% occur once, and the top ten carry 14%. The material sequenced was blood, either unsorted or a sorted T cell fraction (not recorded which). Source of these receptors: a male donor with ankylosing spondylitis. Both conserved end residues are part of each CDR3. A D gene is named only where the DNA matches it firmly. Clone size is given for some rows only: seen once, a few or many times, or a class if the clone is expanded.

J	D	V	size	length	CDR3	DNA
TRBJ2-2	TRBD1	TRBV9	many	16	CASSVFPGTETGELFF	TGTGCCAGCAGCGTATTTCCCGGGACAGAAACCGGGGAGCTGTTTTTT
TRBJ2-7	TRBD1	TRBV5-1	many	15	CASSPTGDRVREQYF	TGCGCCAGCAGCCCCACGGGGGACAGGGTTCGCGAGCAGTACTTC
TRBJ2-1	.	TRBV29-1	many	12	CSVEALEHGQVF	TGCAGCGTTGAAGCGTTGGAGCACGGTCAGGTCTTC
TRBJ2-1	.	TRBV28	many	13	CASSPGTEAEQFF	TGTGCCAGCAGCCCCGGGACTGAAGCTGAGCAGTTCTTC
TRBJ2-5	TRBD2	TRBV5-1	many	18	CASSLEVGRTRTLETQYF	TGCGCCAGCAGCTTGGAGGTCGGCAGGACTAGAACGTTGGAGACCCAGTACTTC
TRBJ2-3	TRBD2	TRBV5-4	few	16	CASSGGLAEFTDTQYF	TGTGCCAGCAGCGGGGGACTAGCGGAATTCACAGATACGCAGTATTTT
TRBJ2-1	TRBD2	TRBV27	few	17	CASSLAQPSGRRNEQFF	TGTGCCAGCAGTTTAGCCCAGCCCAGCGGGAGAAGAAATGAGCAGTTCTTC
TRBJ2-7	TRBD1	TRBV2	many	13	CARSGTGAHEQYF	TGTGCCAGATCCGGGACAGGGGCCCACGAGCAGTACTTC
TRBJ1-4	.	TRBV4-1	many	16	CASSQGLISTNEKLFF	TGCGCCAGCAGCCAGGGCCTAATTTCAACTAATGAAAAACTGTTTTTT
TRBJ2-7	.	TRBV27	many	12	CASSFFSGEQYF	TGTGCCAGCAGTTTTTTCTCCGGGGAGCAGTACTTC
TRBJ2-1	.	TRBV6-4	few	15	CASRRLPTNLNEQFF	TGTGCCAGCAGGAGACTTCCCACAAATCTCAATGAGCAGTTCTTC
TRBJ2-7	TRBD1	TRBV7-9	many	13	CASGDRMLYEQYF	TGTGCCAGCGGGGACAGAATGCTCTACGAGCAGTACTTC
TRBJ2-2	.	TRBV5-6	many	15	CASSLPGFNTGELFF	TGTGCCAGCAGCTTGCCGGGATTTAACACCGGGGAGCTGTTTTTT
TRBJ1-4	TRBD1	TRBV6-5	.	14	CASSSRDRAGKLFF	TGTGCCAGCAGTTCCCGGGACAGGGCCGGAAAACTGTTTTTT
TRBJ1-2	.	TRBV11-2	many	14	CASSLGSRAYGYTF	TGTGCCAGCAGCTTAGGTTCCAGGGCCTATGGCTACACCTTC
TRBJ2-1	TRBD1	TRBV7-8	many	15	CASSLDRGPYNEQFF	TGTGCCAGCAGCCTGGACAGGGGCCCCTACAATGAGCAGTTCTTC
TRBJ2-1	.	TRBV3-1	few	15	CASSQALGDPHEQFF	TGTGCCAGCAGCCAGGCGTTAGGGGACCCCCATGAGCAGTTCTTC
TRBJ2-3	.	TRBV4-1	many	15	CASSQGTFTTDTQYF	TGCGCCAGCAGCCAAGGGACTTTTACGACAGATACGCAGTATTTT
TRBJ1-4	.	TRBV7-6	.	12	CASSSSDRKLFF	TGTGCCAGCAGCTCTTCGGACCGGAAACTGTTTTTT
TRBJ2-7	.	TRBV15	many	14	CATSTLEGSDEQYF	TGTGCCACCAGCACTTTAGAAGGGTCTGACGAGCAGTACTTC
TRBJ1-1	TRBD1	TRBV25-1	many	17	CASSESQRTGMAAEAFF	TGTGCCAGCAGTGAATCCCAAAGGACAGGGATGGCTGCTGAAGCTTTCTTT
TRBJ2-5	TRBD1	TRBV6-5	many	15	CASSYWDRVQETQYF	TGTGCCAGCAGTTACTGGGACAGGGTACAAGAGACCCAGTACTTC
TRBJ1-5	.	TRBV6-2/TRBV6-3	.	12	CASTSTNQPQHF	TGTGCCAGCACCTCGACCAATCAGCCCCAGCATTTT